This TCR beta chain is drawn from a study of OX40 agonist ivuxolimab in advanced cancers. About the study: Patients undergoing dose escalation presented with hepatocellular carcinoma, melanoma, renal cell or head and neck cancer. Those enrolled were roughly 85% male, with a mean age of about 66 years and ages from about 20 to 80. Three individuals attained partial responses, comprising one hepatocellular carcinoma case and two cutaneous melanoma cases. Study-level points and caveats: Researchers did not determine the expanded peripheral T cells' antigen specificity.

Trimming pared 5 bases from V and 0 bases from J, leaving 8 bases between. This CDR3 is built from 14 residues. CDR1 is LNHDA and CDR2 is SQIVND in the germline V gene (reference sequence). Regarding this clone: Its specificity is unknown.

Clones were read by immunoSEQ multiplex PCR, and TCRdb kept only the in-frame ones, dropping some. Counted here are about 99,000 clones, approximately 95% occurring once; the ten biggest clones make up just over 2%. The V call is TRBV19, the J call TRBJ1-5; D possibly corresponds to TRBD1 (5 bases). The sequencing here drew on CD4+ or CD8+ T cells sorted from blood, taken in a trial of the OX40 agonist ivuxolimab. The clonotype originates from an adult with an advanced solid tumor such as melanoma, head and neck, liver or kidney cancer. The CDR3, as DNA: TGTGCCAGTAGTTGGGGGTATAGCAATCAGCCCCAGCATTTT. It translates to CASSWGYSNQPQHF.